This T cell receptor beta chain was profiled in a study of beta chain features in type 1 diabetes. Study results and caveats: Significant though moderate, a shortening of TCRB CDR3s appeared in all four CD4+ subsets of Type 1 diabetes patients. When cDNA is sequenced, cells with high TCR expression could be over-represented.

This clone was counted only a few times. Its specificity is not known. The isolated RNA, all of it, was reverse transcribed, so expressed TCRB transcripts were what got sequenced. TCRdb's copy holds only in-frame clones and misses some; the assay was immunoSEQ multiplex PCR. The sample holds a few hundred thousand clones, around 20% seen once. The CDR3 has 12 amino acids. Per germline, CDR1 MDHEN and CDR2 SYDVKM. V lost 7 bases and J 5 bases, leaving 9 bases between the germline ends. The TCR comes from a woman in her thirties or forties with type 1 diabetes. The J gene is TRBJ1-5, the V gene TRBV28; D possibly corresponds to TRBD1 (5 bases). Sequenced: naive CD4+ T cells from blood. CDR3 in amino acids: CASNTGYQPQHF. As DNA, the CDR3 is TGTGCCAGCAACACAGGATATCAGCCCCAGCATTTT.